A single TCR beta chain is shown here with its context. As yet, its antigen is unknown. These data are taken from a study of radiotherapy plus CTLA-4 blockade in lung cancer. Whole-study results and caveats: Subsequent to radiotherapy plus ipilimumab, tumor-derived TCR clones underwent expansion in blood.

TCRdb keeps only in-frame clones here, not all; method: immunoSEQ multiplex PCR. The data hold under 100,000 clones, with over 75% observed a single time. In chemo-refractory metastatic non-small-cell lung cancer, patients got ipilimumab CTLA-4 blockade together with focal radiation. The CDR3 runs 16 residues. Per the germline V gene, CDR1 is SGDLS and CDR2 is YYNGEE. Trimming stripped 4 bases from V and 0 bases from J, with 11 bases between. The sequences come from peripheral blood, collected from a patient treated with radiotherapy plus ipilimumab. The genes are TRBV9 and TRBJ2-6; no definite D call. The sequence was obtained from a human donor with non-small cell lung cancer that progressed on radiotherapy plus ipilimumab. CDR3 nucleotides: TGTGCCAGCAGCACATTAGACTCCTCTGGGGCCAACGTCCTGACTTTC. It encodes CASSTLDSSGANVLTF.